This T cell receptor (beta chain) was captured by sequencing in a study of human T cells and chemical hapten exposure. Study results and caveats: Patch test score tracked positively with PT1 expanded TCR counts. No alteration of TCRs above 1 in 1000 frequency was seen with DPC sensitization.

TCRdb passed the RACE reads through MiXCR, listing each CDR3 protein once. The repertoire consists of tens of thousands of distinct CDR3 sequences, with roughly 9.1% occurring once and the leading ten covering approximately 3.9%. This clonotype was detected many times. Its specificity is unknown. Regarding time point: pre-sensitization, week 0. Treatment in this sample: therapeutic diphenylcyclopropenone sensitization with weekly scalp DPC. Whole blood that had not been fractionated was the source of extracted total RNA. V lost 0 bases and J lost 0, with 7 bases in between. Germline-derived CDR1 and CDR2 are SGHDT and YYEEEE. CDR3 length: 14 residues.

Material: whole blood, obtained in connection with sensitization to the hapten diphenylcyclopropenone (DPC). This receptor was obtained from a woman in her 40s with alopecia areata. Some clones in this sample may be carry-over from other donors' samples. The chain links TRBV5-6 to TRBJ2-7; D not certain. This CDR3 is CASSLVPSSYEQYF. In nucleotides, the CDR3 is TGTGCCAGCAGCTTGGTGCCAAGCTCCTACGAGCAGTACTTC.